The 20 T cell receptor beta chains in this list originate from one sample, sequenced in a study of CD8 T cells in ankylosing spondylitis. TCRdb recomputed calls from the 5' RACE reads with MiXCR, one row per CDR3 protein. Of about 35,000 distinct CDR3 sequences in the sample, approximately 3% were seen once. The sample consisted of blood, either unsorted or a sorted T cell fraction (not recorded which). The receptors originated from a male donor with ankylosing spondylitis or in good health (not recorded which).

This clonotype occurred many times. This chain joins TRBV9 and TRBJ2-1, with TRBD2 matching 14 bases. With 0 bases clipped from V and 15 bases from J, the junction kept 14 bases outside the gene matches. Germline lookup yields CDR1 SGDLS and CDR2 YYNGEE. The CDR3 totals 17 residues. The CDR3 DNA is TGTGCCAGCAGCGTAGCGTCTACGGGACTAGCGGGAGTAGAAGGGTTCTTC. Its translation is CASSVASTGLAGVEGFF. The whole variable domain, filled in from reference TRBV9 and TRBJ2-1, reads DSGVTQTPKHLITATGQRVTLRCSPRSGDLSVYWYQQSLDQGLQFLIQYYNGEERAKGNILERFSAQQFPDLHSELNLSSLELGDSALYFCASSVASTGLAGVEGFFGPGTRLTVL.

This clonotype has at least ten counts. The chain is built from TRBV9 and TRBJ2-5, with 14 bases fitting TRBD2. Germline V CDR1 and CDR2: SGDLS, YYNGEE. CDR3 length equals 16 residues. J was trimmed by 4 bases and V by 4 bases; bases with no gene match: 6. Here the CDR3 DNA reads TGTGCCAGCAGCTTAACCGGGACTAGCGGGGGAGAGACCCAGTACTTC. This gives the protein CASSLTGTSGGETQYF.

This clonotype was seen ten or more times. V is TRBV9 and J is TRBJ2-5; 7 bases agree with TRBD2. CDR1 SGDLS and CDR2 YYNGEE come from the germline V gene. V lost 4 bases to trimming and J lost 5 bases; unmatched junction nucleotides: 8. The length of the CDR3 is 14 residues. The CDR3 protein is CASSRDYLRETQYF. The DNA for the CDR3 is TGTGCCAGCAGCCGGGACTACCTAAGGGAGACCCAGTACTTC.

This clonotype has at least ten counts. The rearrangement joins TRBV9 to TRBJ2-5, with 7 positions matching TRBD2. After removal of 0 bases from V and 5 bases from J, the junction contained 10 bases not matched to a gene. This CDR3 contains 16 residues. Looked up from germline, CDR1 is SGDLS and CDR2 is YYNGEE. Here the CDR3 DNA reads TGTGCCAGCAGCGTAGCTGGGGGGAATAGCGGGGAGACCCAGTACTTC. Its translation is CASSVAGGNSGETQYF.

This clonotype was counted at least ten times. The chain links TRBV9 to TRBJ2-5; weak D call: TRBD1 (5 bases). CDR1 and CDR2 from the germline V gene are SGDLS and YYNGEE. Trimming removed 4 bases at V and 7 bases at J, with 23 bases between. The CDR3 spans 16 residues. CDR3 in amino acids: CASSPTDARVFGTQYF. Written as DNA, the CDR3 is TGTGCCAGCAGCCCCACCGACGCCAGGGTGTTTGGGACCCAGTACTTC.

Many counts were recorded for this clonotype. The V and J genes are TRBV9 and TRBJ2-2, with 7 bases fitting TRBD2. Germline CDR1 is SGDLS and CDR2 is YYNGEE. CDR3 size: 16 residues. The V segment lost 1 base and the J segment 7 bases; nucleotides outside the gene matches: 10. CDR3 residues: CASSVTGRPSVGELFF. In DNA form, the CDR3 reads TGTGCCAGCAGCGTAACCGGGAGGCCCTCCGTCGGGGAGCTGTTTTTT.

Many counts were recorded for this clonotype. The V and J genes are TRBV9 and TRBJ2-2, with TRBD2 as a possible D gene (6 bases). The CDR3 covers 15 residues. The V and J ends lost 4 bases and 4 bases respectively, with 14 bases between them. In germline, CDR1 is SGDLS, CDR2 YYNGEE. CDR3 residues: CASSLTSLGTGELFF. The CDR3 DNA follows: TGTGCCAGCAGCTTGACTAGTTTAGGCACCGGGGAGCTGTTTTTT.

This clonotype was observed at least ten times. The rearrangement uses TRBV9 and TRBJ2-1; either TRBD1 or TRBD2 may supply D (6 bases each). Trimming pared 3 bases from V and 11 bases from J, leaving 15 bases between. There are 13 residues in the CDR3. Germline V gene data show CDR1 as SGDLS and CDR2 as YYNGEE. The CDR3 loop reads CASSASGAQKQFF. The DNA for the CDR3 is TGTGCCAGCAGCGCCTCGGGGGCTCAGAAGCAGTTCTTC.

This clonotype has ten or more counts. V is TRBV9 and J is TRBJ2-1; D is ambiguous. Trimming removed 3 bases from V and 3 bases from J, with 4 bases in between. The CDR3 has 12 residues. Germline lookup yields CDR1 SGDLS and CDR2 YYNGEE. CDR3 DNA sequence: TGTGCCAGCAGCGGGGACTACAATGAGCAGTTCTTC. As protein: CASSGDYNEQFF.

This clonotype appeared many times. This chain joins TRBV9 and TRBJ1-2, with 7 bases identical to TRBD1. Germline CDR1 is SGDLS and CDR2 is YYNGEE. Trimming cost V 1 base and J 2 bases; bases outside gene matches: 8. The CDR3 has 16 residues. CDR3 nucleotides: TGTGCCAGCAGCGTAAATCGACAGGGATCCAACTATGGCTACACCTTC. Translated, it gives CASSVNRQGSNYGYTF.

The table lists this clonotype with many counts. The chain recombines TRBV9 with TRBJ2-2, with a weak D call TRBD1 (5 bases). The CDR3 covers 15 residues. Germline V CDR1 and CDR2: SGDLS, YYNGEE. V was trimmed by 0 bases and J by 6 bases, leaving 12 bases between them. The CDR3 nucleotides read TGTGCCAGCAGCGTAGTTCAGGGTGTGGCCGGGGAGCTGTTTTTT. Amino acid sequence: CASSVVQGVAGELFF.

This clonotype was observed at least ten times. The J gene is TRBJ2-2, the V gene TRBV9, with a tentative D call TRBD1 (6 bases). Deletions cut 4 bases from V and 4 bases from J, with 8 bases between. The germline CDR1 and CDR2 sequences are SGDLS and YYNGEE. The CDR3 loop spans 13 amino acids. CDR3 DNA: TGTGCCAGCAGCCCCAGGGGCACCGGGGAGCTGTTTTTT. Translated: CASSPRGTGELFF.

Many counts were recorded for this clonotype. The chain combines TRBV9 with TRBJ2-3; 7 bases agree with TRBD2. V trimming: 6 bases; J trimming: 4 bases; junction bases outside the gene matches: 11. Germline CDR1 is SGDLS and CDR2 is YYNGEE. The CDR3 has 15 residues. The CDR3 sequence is CASTSGTSVPDTQYF. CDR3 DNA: TGTGCCAGCACGTCCGGAACTAGCGTCCCAGATACGCAGTATTTT.

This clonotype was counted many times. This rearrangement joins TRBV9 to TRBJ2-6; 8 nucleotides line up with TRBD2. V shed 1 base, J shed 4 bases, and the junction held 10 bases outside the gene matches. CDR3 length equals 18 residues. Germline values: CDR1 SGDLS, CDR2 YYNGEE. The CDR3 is CASSVTSGGSLGANVLTF. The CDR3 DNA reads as TGTGCCAGCAGCGTAACAAGCGGGGGCTCCCTAGGGGCCAACGTCCTGACTTTC.

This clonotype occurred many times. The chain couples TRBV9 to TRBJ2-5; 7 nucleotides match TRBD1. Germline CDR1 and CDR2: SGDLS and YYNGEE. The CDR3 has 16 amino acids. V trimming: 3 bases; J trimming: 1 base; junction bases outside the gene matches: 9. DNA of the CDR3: TGTGCCAGCAGCGGCAGGGGGACGCGTCTCCAAGAGACCCAGTACTTC. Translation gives CASSGRGTRLQETQYF.

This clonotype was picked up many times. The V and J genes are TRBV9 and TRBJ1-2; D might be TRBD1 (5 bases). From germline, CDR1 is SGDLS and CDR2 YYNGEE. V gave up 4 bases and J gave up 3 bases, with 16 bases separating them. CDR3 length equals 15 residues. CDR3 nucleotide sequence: TGTGCCAGCAGCCCCACCCAGGGTCTTGACTATGGCTACACCTTC. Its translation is CASSPTQGLDYGYTF.

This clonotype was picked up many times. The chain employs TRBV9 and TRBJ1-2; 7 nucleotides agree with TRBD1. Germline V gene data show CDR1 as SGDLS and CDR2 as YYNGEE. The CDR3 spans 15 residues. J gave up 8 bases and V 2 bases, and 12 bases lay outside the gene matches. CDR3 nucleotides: TGTGCCAGCAGCGTGGGGGACAAGGGGGCAGGGGGCTACACCTTC. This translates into CASSVGDKGAGGYTF. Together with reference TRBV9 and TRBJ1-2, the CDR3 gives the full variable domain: DSGVTQTPKHLITATGQRVTLRCSPRSGDLSVYWYQQSLDQGLQFLIQYYNGEERAKGNILERFSAQQFPDLHSELNLSSLELGDSALYFCASSVGDKGAGGYTFGSGTRLTVV.

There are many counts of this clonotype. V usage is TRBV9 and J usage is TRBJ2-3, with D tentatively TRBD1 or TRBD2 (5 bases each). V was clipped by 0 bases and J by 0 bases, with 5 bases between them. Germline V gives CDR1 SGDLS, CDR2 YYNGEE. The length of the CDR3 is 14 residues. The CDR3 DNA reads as TGTGCCAGCAGCGTAGGGGGGAGCACAGATACGCAGTATTTT. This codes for CASSVGGSTDTQYF.

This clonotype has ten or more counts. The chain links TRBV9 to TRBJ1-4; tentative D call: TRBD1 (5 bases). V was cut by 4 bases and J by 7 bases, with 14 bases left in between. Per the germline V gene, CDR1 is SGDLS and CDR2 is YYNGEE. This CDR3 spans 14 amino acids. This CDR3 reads CASSSPGPSEKLFF. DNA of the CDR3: TGTGCCAGCAGCTCCCCGGGACCGAGTGAAAAACTGTTTTTT.

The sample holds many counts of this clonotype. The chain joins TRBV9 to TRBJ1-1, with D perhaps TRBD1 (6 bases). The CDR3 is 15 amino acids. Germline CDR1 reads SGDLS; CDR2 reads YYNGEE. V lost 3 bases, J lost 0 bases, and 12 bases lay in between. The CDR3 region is CASSGGGTMNTEAFF. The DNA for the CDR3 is TGTGCCAGCAGCGGAGGGGGGACCATGAACACTGAAGCTTTCTTT.